This T cell receptor beta chain originates from a study of T cell changes during pregnancy in multiple sclerosis. The method was immunoSEQ multiplex PCR; TCRdb's version includes in-frame clones alone and lacks a portion of them. The data hold around 83,000 clones, with 75% to 95% observed a single time. Between the trimmed V and J ends, which lost 8 bases and 7 bases, there was a span of 14 bases. CDR1 is MNHNS, CDR2 SASEGT, per germline. CDR3 length: 12 amino acids. The TCR was taken from a female donor with multiple sclerosis, enrolled in a pregnancy study. This chain joins TRBV6-1 and TRBJ1-1, with D tentatively TRBD1 (6 bases). The sequencing used CD4+ T cells from peripheral blood mononuclear cells, collected in the second trimester of pregnancy. In DNA form, the CDR3 reads TGTGCCAGCTTACGGACAGCAGGTGAAGCTTTCTTT. Amino acid sequence: CASLRTAGEAFF.